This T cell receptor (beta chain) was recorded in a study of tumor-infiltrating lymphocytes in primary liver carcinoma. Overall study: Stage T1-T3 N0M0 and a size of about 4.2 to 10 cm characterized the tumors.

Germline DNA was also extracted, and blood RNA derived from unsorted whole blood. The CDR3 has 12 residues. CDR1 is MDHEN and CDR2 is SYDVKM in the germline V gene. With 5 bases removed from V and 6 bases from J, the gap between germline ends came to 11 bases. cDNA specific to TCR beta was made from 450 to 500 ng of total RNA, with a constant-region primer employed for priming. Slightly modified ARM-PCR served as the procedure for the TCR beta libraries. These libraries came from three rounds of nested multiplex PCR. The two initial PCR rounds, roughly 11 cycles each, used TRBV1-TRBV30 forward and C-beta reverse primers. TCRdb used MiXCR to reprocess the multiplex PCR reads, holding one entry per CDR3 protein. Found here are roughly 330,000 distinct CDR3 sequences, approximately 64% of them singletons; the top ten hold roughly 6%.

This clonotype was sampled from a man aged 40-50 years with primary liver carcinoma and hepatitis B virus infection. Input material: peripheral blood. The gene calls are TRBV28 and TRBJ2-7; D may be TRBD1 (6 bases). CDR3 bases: TGTGCCAGCAGTCGGACAGTCGGCGAGCAGTACTTC. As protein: CASSRTVGEQYF.